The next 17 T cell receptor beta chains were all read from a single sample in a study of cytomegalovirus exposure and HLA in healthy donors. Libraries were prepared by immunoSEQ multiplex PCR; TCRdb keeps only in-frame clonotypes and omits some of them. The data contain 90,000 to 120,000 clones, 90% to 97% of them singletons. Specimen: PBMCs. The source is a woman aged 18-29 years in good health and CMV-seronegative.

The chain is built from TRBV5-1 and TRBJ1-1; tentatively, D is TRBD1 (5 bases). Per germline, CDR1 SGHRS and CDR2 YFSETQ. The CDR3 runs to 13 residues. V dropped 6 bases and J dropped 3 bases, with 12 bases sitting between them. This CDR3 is CASTKLGDTEAFF. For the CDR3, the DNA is TGCGCCAGCACCAAGCTAGGGGACACTGAAGCTTTCTTT.

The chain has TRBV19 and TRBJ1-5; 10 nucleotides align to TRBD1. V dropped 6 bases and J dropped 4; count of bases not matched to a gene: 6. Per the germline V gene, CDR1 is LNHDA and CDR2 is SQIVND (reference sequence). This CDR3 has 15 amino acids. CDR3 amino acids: CASSQTGQGNQPQHF. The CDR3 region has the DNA TGTGCCAGTAGCCAGACGGGACAGGGGAATCAGCCCCAGCATTTT.

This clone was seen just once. For the CDR3, the DNA is TGCGCCAGCAGCTCCGGACAGGGGGCAGGTGGGGCCAACGTCCTGACTTTC. Translation gives CASSSGQGAGGANVLTF. The chain employs TRBV5-1 and TRBJ2-6; the match to TRBD1 covers 11 bases. The trim removed 3 bases at V and 3 bases at J, leaving 5 bases unmatched. Germline V gene data show CDR1 as SGHRS and CDR2 as YFSETQ. The CDR3 is 17 residues long.

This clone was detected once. The CDR3 nucleotides read TGTGCCAGTAGCAGTGGACAGACCTACGAGCAGTACTTC. Its translation is CASSSGQTYEQYF. V gene TRBV19 combines with J gene TRBJ2-7, with D possibly being TRBD1 (6 bases). There are 13 residues in the CDR3. Germline CDR1 is LNHDA and CDR2 is SQIVND (reference sequence). The germline V and J ends were trimmed by 6 bases and 2 bases, with 11 bases remaining between them.

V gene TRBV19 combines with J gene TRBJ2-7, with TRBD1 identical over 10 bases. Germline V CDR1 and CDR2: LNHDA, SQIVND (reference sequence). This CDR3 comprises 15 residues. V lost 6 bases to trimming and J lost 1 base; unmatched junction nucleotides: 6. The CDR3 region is CASSLGTGASYEQYF. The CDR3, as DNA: TGTGCCAGTAGCCTCGGGACAGGGGCATCCTACGAGCAGTACTTC.

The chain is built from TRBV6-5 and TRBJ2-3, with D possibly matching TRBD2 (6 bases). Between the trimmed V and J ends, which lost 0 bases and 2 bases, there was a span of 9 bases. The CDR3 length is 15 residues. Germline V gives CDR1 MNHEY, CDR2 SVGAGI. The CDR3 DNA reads TGTGCCAGCAGTTACTCGGGGGACTCCACAGATACGCAGTATTTT. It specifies CASSYSGDSTDTQYF.

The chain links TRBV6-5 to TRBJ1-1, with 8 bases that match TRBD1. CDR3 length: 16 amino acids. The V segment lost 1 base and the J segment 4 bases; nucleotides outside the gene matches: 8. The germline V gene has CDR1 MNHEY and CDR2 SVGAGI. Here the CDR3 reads CASSYLWTGLGTEAFF. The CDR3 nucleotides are TGTGCCAGCAGTTACTTATGGACAGGGTTAGGCACTGAAGCTTTCTTT.

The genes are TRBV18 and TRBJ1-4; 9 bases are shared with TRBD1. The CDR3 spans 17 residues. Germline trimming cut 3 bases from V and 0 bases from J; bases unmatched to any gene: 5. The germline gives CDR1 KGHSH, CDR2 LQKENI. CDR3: CASSPLGQGATNEKLFF. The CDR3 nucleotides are TGTGCCAGCTCACCCCTGGGACAGGGAGCAACTAATGAAAAACTGTTTTTT.

CDR3 in DNA: TGTGCCAGCAGCCCCGCCGGGTGGATCGAGCAGTACTTC. The encoded protein is CASSPAGWIEQYF. The rearrangement joins TRBV7-6 to TRBJ2-7; no reliable D call. The V end was cut by 5 bases, the J end by 6 bases, with 14 bases between. The germline CDR1 and CDR2 sequences are SGHVS and FNYEAQ. This CDR3 contains 13 residues.

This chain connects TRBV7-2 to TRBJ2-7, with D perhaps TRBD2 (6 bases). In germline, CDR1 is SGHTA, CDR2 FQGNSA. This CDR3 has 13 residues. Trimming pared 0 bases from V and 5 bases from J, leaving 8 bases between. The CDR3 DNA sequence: TGTGCCAGCAGCTTAGCGTGGGGGGACGAGCAGTACTTC. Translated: CASSLAWGDEQYF.

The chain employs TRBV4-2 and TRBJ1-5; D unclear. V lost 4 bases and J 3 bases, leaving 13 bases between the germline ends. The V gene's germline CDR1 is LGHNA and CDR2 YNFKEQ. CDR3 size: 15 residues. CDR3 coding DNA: TGTGCCAGCAGCCCCACATACAGCTCCAATCAGCCCCAGCATTTT. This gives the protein CASSPTYSSNQPQHF.

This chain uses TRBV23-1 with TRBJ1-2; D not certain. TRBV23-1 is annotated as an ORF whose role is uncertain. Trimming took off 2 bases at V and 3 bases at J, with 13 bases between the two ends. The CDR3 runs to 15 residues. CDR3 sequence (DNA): TGCGCCAGCAGTCAACCTCACAGACACTACTATGGCTACACCTTC. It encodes CASSQPHRHYYGYTF.

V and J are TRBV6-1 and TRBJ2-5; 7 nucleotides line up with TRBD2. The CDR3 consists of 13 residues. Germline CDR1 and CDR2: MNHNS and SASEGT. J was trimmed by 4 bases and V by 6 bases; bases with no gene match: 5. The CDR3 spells CASRWEGLETQYF. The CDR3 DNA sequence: TGTGCCAGCAGGTGGGAGGGTTTAGAGACCCAGTACTTC.

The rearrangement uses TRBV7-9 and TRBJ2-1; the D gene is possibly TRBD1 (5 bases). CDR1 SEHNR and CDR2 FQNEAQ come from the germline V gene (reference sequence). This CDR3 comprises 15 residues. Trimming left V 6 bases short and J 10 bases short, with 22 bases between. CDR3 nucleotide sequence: TGTGCCAGCAGGTTCTCCGGGCCCAGGGTGGGGGAGCAGTTCTTC. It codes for CASRFSGPRVGEQFF.

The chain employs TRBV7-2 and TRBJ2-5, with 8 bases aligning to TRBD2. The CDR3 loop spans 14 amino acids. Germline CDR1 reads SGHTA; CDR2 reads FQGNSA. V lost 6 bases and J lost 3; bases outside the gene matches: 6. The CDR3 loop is CASRSAGGKETQYF. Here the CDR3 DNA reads TGTGCCAGCAGGTCGGCGGGGGGAAAAGAGACCCAGTACTTC.

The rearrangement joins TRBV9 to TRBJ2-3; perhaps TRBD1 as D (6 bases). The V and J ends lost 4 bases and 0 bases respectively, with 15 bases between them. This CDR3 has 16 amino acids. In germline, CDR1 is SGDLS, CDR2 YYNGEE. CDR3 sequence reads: CASSSQWDKSTDTQYF. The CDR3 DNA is TGTGCCAGCAGCTCCCAGTGGGACAAGAGCACAGATACGCAGTATTTT.

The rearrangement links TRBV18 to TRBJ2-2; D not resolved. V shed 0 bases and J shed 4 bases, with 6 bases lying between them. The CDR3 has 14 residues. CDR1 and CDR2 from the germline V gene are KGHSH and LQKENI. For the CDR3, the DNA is TGTGCCAGCTCACCACCCCAGTTCACCGGGGAGCTGTTTTTT. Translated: CASSPPQFTGELFF.